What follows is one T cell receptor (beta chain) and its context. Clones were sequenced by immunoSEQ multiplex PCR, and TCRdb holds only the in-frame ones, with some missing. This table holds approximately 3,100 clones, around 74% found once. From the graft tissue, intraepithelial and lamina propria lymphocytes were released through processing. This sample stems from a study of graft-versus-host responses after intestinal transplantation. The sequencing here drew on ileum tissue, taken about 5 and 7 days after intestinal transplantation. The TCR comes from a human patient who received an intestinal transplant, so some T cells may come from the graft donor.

CDR3 region: CASSIRQGEQYF. CDR3 sequence (DNA): TGTGCCAGTAGTATACGACAGGGCGAGCAGTACTTC. The genes are TRBV19 and TRBJ2-7, with 7 bases that match TRBD1. Losses at the gene ends were 2 bases for V and 6 bases for J; bases not matched to a gene: 1. Germline CDR1 reads LNHDA; CDR2 reads SQIVND (reference sequence). The CDR3 loop spans 12 amino acids.